The entry below gives a single T cell receptor (beta chain) sequence along with its context. Only Caucasian adults living in Nashville, Tennessee made up the donor group. Some clones are missing from TCRdb's copy, which holds only in-frame ones; the method was immunoSEQ multiplex PCR. The sample carries fewer than 2.5 million clones, 93% recorded once. This record belongs to a study of shared clonotypes between healthy human individuals. Germline V lookup: CDR1 SGHRS, CDR2 YFSETQ. V was pared by 7 bases and J by 2 bases, with 6 bases of the junction left unmatched. The CDR3 runs to 15 residues. Specimen: naive CD4+ T cells from PBMCs. Subset meaning: CD45RA+ positively selected. This TCR was recovered from a man aged 18-30 years in good health. Some clones in this sample may be carry-over from other donors' samples. The genes are TRBV5-1 and TRBJ1-3; TRBD1 agrees at 10 bases. This CDR3 reads CASGAGTGAGNTIYF. The CDR3 coding sequence is TGCGCCAGCGGGGCCGGGACAGGGGCTGGAAACACCATATATTTT. Based on the CDR3 plus reference TRBV5-1 and TRBJ1-3, the full variable domain is KAGVTQTPRYLIKTRGQQVTLSCSPISGHRSVSWYQQTPGQGLQFLFEYFSETQRNKGNFPGRFSGRQFSNSRSEMNVSTLELGDSALYLCASGAGTGAGNTIYFGEGSWLTVV.